One and the same sample provided the 8 T cell receptor beta chains below, sequenced in a study of early T cells in non-severe SARS-CoV-2 infection. TCRdb fed the 5' RACE reads into MiXCR, producing one record per CDR3 protein. The repertoire holds tens of thousands of distinct CDR3 sequences, with approximately 12% as singletons. Specimen: whole blood, collected at baseline. Every receptor here comes from an adult who was a healthcare worker with PCR-confirmed SARS-CoV-2 infection or an uninfected control (not recorded which).

The chain combines TRBV6-8 with TRBJ2-7, with D possibly being TRBD1 (5 bases). The CDR3 is 14 residues long. The V end was cut by 6 bases, the J end by 2 bases, with 14 bases between. In germline, CDR1 is MNHGY, CDR2 SAAAGT. The DNA of the CDR3 is TGTGCCAGCAGAAAAGGGGCACTCCCCTACGAGCAGTACTTC. This codes for CASRKGALPYEQYF.

The V call is TRBV2, the J call TRBJ2-2; maybe TRBD2 (5 bases). The CDR3 has 13 residues. The germline V and J ends were trimmed by 6 bases and 7 bases, with 12 bases remaining between them. From germline, CDR1 is SNHLY and CDR2 FYNNEI. The CDR3 bases are TGTGCCAGCAGCCGAACCGGGATCGGGGAGCTGTTTTTT. Residues: CASSRTGIGELFF. Supplemented by reference TRBV2 and TRBJ2-2, the full variable domain reads EPEVTQTPSHQVTQMGQEVILRCVPISNHLYFYWYRQILGQKVEFLVSFYNNEISEKSEIFDDQFSVERPDGSNFTLKIRSTKLEDSAMYFCASSRTGIGELFFGEGSRLTVL.

This clonotype was found a few times. This chain connects TRBV12-3 or TRBV12-4 to TRBJ1-6; weak D call: TRBD1 (6 bases). The length of the CDR3 is 15 residues. The germline V and J ends were trimmed by 10 bases and 5 bases, with 18 bases remaining between them. The CDR3 region has the DNA TGTGCCACCTCCTACGGGGGGGGCGATAATTCACCCCTCCACTTT. Translated, it gives CATSYGGGDNSPLHF.

At least ten counts were recorded for this clonotype. The rearrangement links TRBV20-1 to TRBJ2-7; 7 bases fit TRBD2. Looked up from germline, CDR1 is DFQATT and CDR2 is SNEGSKA (reference sequence). J lost 2 bases, V lost 3 bases, and 10 bases had no gene match. CDR3 length: 15 amino acids. The CDR3 DNA reads TGCAGTGCTAGTCCCAATTTGGGAGGGCCCTACGAGCAGTACTTC. Translation gives CSASPNLGGPYEQYF.

This rearrangement joins TRBV20-1 to TRBJ2-1; D is possibly TRBD1 (5 bases). The CDR3 contains 15 residues. The germline CDR1 and CDR2 sequences are DFQATT and SNEGSKA (reference sequence). V lost 6 bases to trimming and J lost 1 base, with 16 bases between them. As DNA, the CDR3 is TGCAGTGCGACCACTGACAGACGATCCTACAATGAGCAGTTCTTC. Translated, it gives CSATTDRRSYNEQFF.

J is TRBJ1-2 and V is TRBV12-3 or TRBV12-4; D not resolved. V was shortened by 6 bases and J by 8 bases, with 16 bases between the two germline ends. This CDR3 spans 13 amino acids. The CDR3 DNA sequence: TGTGCCAGCAGCCCCCCTTTGGTGAGGGGCTACACCTTC. Amino acid sequence: CASSPPLVRGYTF.

This clonotype was recorded many times. This sequence joins TRBV11-2 and TRBJ2-3; maybe TRBD2 (6 bases). The CDR3 totals 15 residues. V lost 1 base to trimming and J lost 1 base, with 9 bases between them. CDR1 and CDR2 (germline): SGHAT, FQNNGV. CDR3 sequence (DNA): TGTGCCAGCAGCTTAGGTAGCGGTGGCACAGATACGCAGTATTTT. Amino acid sequence: CASSLGSGGTDTQYF.

The V and J genes are TRBV5-1 and TRBJ2-1; 8 positions agree with TRBD2. Germline V gene sequence: CDR1 SGHRS, CDR2 YFSETQ. With V trimmed by 2 bases and J by 3 bases, 13 bases remained unmatched. CDR3 length: 18 amino acids. CDR3 nucleotide sequence: TGCGCCAGCAGCTTCACGGGCGGGAGGCCTTCGTTCTACAATGAGCAGTTCTTC. Protein: CASSFTGGRPSFYNEQFF.